This TCR beta chain was recorded in a study of T cell responses to AZD1222 COVID-19 vaccine (dated by TCRdb to the early 2020s). As for the study more broadly: AZD1222 recipients with second doses at about 4 weeks or about 12 weeks were pooled, because spike-specific TCR depth and breadth did not differ between schedules. A total of just over 230 trial participants underwent TCR sequencing, of whom around 200 received two doses of AZD1222 and some 26 received two doses of the MenACWY control vaccine. Trial participants were enrolled into age subgroups of 18-55, 56-69 and 70-plus years, which contained approximately 150, 28 and 58 TCR-sequenced participants, respectively. The investigation overall reported the following: Reportedly, close to half of the unique spike-specific TCRs recognized epitopes lying outside the regions that are mutated in the B.1.351 and B.1.1.7 variants. Participants were mostly white British and included more females than males, and it was suggested by the authors that clonal diversity may have been underestimated. Conclusions about previously exposed vaccinees were limited because only a handful of AZD1222 recipients were SARS-CoV-2 seropositive at baseline. In the small 56-69-year group, the increase in depth fell short of significance, most likely because of low power. The vaccine-associated CD4 TCRs covered the entire spike protein, and the dominant responses fell in regions 160-218 and 743-854. Because no samples from the day 14 peak response were available, repertoires could be characterized only after the peak T cell response. After two AZD1222 doses, both the breadth and the depth of spike-specific TCRs were significantly higher than at day 0 and than in MenACWY recipients.

The sample's time point label, in plain terms: baseline before first vaccination. The vaccinee samples were drawn from two UK trials, COV001 and COV002, one of which was a single-blind randomized controlled phase 2/3 trial testing AZD1222 (ChAdOx1 nCoV-19) in healthy adults. For TCRbeta chain sequencing, PBMC samples from trial participants were taken at day 0 and at day 28 after the second dose. For this clone: Its antigen is currently not known. No quality values exist for individual bases; no much larger clone is one base distant.

The CDR3 regions of human TCRbeta chains were analyzed by immunosequencing. As for how the authors treated the data: Repertoire TCRs were matched against a reference library of SARS-CoV-2-specific TCRs generated with the MIRA antigen-specificity platform. Breadth was defined as the fraction of unique TCRs that were SARS-CoV-2-associated. Depth was defined as the fraction of total T cells that were SARS-CoV-2-associated. Using the MIRA data, each spike-specific TCR was mapped to the spike region that the TCR reacts to and placed in a CD4 or CD8 class. Log10-transformed breadth and depth values were compared by one-way ANOVA with Sidak's multiple comparisons tests. TCRdb obtained this table from immuneACCESS and retained in-frame rearrangements with V and J assigned. These tables miss some clones; where compared with another copy, unresolved V genes account for less than half of the shortfall, and the remainder is unexplained. For V, J and clone size, that table is used; D and trimming come from the DNA. Within this sample are 90,000 to 130,000 clones, with just under 95% of them counted one time only. 7.8% of the sample is held by the ten biggest clonotypes.

This TCR came from an adult in good health. Sequenced here: peripheral blood, sampled on day 0 of AZD1222 vaccination.

The DNA sequence follows: TGTGCCAGTAGTATTCAGGCCCTTCAGGGAAGGAACACCGGGGAGCTGTTTTTT. It is translated as CASSIQALQGRNTGELFF. The receptor chain draws on TRBV19 and TRBJ2-2; possibly the D gene is TRBD1, per 5 matching bases. The CDR1 and CDR2 encoded by the germline V gene (reference sequence) are LNHDA and SQIVND. From the cysteine up to the phenylalanine, the CDR3 has a length of 18 residues. The entry retains the CDR3 DNA only, 54 bases that are in frame from base 1. The junction shows trimming of 3 bases on V and 1 base on J, plus 18 bases between the germline ends.